The 11 T cell receptor beta chains below were found in one sample sequenced in a study of blood T cell repertoires in COVID-19. Profiling relied on immunoSEQ multiplex PCR, and the TCRdb table lists in-frame clones only, not all of them. The sample carries under 250,000 clones, about 87% recorded once. Sequencing was performed on peripheral blood. The receptors derive from a woman in her seventies with active or convalescent COVID-19.

The genes are TRBV3-1 (or the pseudogene TRBV3-2) and TRBJ1-5; 7 bases match TRBD1. This CDR3 comprises 18 residues. Germline CDR1 is LGHDT and CDR2 is YNNKEL (reference sequence). With 4 bases clipped from V and 4 bases from J, the junction kept 16 bases outside the gene matches. As DNA, the CDR3 is TGTGCCAGCAGCCTCGGGCAGGGGGGCTTCGTCGGAAATCAGCCCCAGCATTTT. Protein product: CASSLGQGGFVGNQPQHF.

This chain joins TRBV4-3 and TRBJ1-3, with no clear D. V lost 4 bases and J lost 1, with 11 bases in between. Looked up from germline, CDR1 is LGHNA and CDR2 is YSLEER. The CDR3 is 15 amino acids. As DNA, the CDR3 is TGCGCCAGCAGCCGCCAATCCGGGTCTGGAAACACCATATATTTT. This gives the protein CASSRQSGSGNTIYF.

The V gene is TRBV7-2, the J gene TRBJ2-2; 8 nucleotides line up with TRBD1. V shed 4 bases, J shed 7 bases, and the junction held 8 bases outside the gene matches. Germline V lookup: CDR1 SGHTA, CDR2 FQGNSA. The CDR3 is made up of 15 amino acids. The CDR3, as DNA: TGTGCCAGCAGCTCACGGGCAGGGGGCGTCGGGGAGCTGTTTTTT. It codes for CASSSRAGGVGELFF.

The rearrangement uses TRBV29-1 and TRBJ1-1; possible D gene TRBD1, 5 bases. The V end was cut by 7 bases, the J end by 1 base, with 13 bases between. Germline V CDR1 and CDR2: SQVTM, ANQGSEA. The CDR3 runs to 13 residues. The CDR3 loop is CSGGEQSNTEAFF. CDR3 coding DNA: TGCAGCGGGGGGGAACAGTCGAACACTGAAGCTTTCTTT.

This clone was counted a few times. The chain links TRBV5-1 to TRBJ1-2; the D is unclear. Germline V CDR1 and CDR2: SGHRS, YFSETQ. CDR3 length: 13 amino acids. Trimming took 4 bases from V and 0 from J, leaving 7 bases between them. The CDR3 sequence: CASSSGPNYGYTF. Written as DNA, the CDR3 is TGCGCCAGCAGCAGCGGGCCTAACTATGGCTACACCTTC.

The J gene is TRBJ1-3, the V gene TRBV7-2; no clear D. This CDR3 has 15 residues. The germline gives CDR1 SGHTA, CDR2 FQGNSA. Trimming shortened V by 2 bases and J by 1 base, and 9 bases separated the two germline ends. The CDR3 sequence is CASSLTLSSGNTIYF. CDR3 sequence (DNA): TGTGCCAGCAGCTTAACTCTCTCTTCTGGAAACACCATATATTTT.

This sequence joins TRBV27 and TRBJ2-3; 7 bases agree with TRBD2. In germline, CDR1 is MNHEY, CDR2 SMNVEV (reference sequence). V lost 6 bases, J lost 5 bases, and 8 bases stayed unmatched. The CDR3 has 14 residues. The CDR3 coding sequence is TGTGCCAGCAGCCTCGGGGGAGGGATAGATACGCAGTATTTT. It translates to CASSLGGGIDTQYF.

The V call is TRBV11-2, the J call TRBJ1-4; no clear D gene. V dropped 1 base and J dropped 2 bases, with 5 bases sitting between them. This CDR3 comprises 14 residues. In germline, CDR1 is SGHAT, CDR2 FQNNGV. CDR3 coding DNA: TGTGCCAGCAGCTTAGGGGCGACTAATGAAAAACTGTTTTTT. It codes for CASSLGATNEKLFF.

This clone came up a few times. This chain connects TRBV6-6 to TRBJ1-5, with 8 bases lining up with TRBD1. The V and J ends lost 5 bases and 5 bases, in that order; junction bases with no gene match: 8. This CDR3 comprises 15 residues. The V gene's germline CDR1 is MNHNY and CDR2 SVGAGI (reference sequence). The CDR3 DNA is TGTGCCAGCAGTCACGGACAGGGATGGGATCAGCCCCAGCATTTT. Residues: CASSHGQGWDQPQHF.

DNA of the CDR3: TGTGCCAGCAGCCCACGAACAGGGTTAACTTTGAACACTGAAGCTTTCTTT. Amino acids: CASSPRTGLTLNTEAFF. The V gene is TRBV7-9, the J gene TRBJ1-1; possible D gene TRBD1, 6 bases. This CDR3 is 17 amino acids long. With 5 bases removed from V and 0 bases from J, the gap between germline ends came to 19 bases. Germline-derived CDR1 and CDR2 are SEHNR and FQNEAQ (reference sequence).

The J gene is TRBJ2-3, the V gene TRBV10-3; 12 nucleotides align to TRBD2. Germline CDR1 reads ENHRY; CDR2 reads SYGVKD. Trimming cost V 11 bases and J 1 base; bases outside gene matches: 4. The CDR3 runs to 14 residues. DNA for the CDR3: TGTGCCGCTCGACTAGCGGGGGGCACAGATACGCAGTATTTT. Translation: CAARLAGGTDTQYF.